The 21 T cell receptor beta chains reported below all come from one sample, sequenced in a study of tumor-infiltrating lymphocytes in primary liver carcinoma. From 20-30 mg of unsorted bulk tissue, DNA and RNA were co-extracted together. Production of TCR beta cDNA used 500 ng total RNA together with a constant-region primer. Investigators got TCR beta libraries out of three nested multiplex PCR rounds, done with slightly modified ARM-PCR. Two initial PCR rounds of approximately 10 cycles each paired TRBV1-TRBV30 forward primers with a C-beta reverse primer. Using its own MiXCR run on the multiplex PCR reads, TCRdb lists one record per CDR3 protein. Among 100,000 or so distinct CDR3 sequences listed, approximately 82% were seen once. Material: liver tumor tissue from sampling region 3. Subset described: tumor region T3, left-lateral pole. These TCRs come from a man aged 35-49 years with primary liver carcinoma and hepatitis B virus infection.

Concerning this clonotype itself: Germline is not matched at one junction end, which may reflect a read error. The rearrangement links TRBV2 to TRBJ1-1, with D uncertain. Germline CDR1 SNHLY, CDR2 FYNNEI. The CDR3 totals 15 residues. Written as DNA, the CDR3 is TGTGCCACCAGTGAAGCCCGAGGCGGTCCGGCCCGTCCCTTTTTT. It translates to CATSEARGGPARPFF.

This clonotype showed up just once. V is TRBV6-1 and J is TRBJ2-1, with 10 bases that match TRBD2. This CDR3 has 14 residues. Germline assignment: CDR1 MNHNS and CDR2 SASEGT. The DNA for the CDR3 is TGTACCAACAGTGGACTAGCGGCTATGAATGAGCAGTTCTTC. Translation gives CTNSGLAAMNEQFF.

The V gene is TRBV11-1, the J gene TRBJ2-1; TRBD2 is a possible D gene (5 bases). V dropped 5 bases and J dropped 4 bases, with 18 bases sitting between them. CDR1 SGHAT and CDR2 FQDESV come from the germline V gene (reference sequence). This CDR3 is built from 16 residues. This CDR3 is CASSPIEGTYYNEQFF. The CDR3 DNA reads as TGTGCCAGCAGCCCCATTGAGGGAACGTATTACAATGAGCAGTTCTTC.

Turning to this clonotype: Mismatch with germline at one junction end may stem from a read error. This sequence joins TRBV4-3 and TRBJ1-6, with TRBD1 as a possible D gene (6 bases). Per germline, CDR1 LGHNA and CDR2 YSLEER. This CDR3 has 20 residues. Written as DNA, the CDR3 is TGCGCCAGCAGCCAAGATCTCCAAGGGCAGGGGTCGTCCTGTAATTCACTCTTCCACTTC. This codes for CASSQDLQGQGSSCNSLFHF.

J is TRBJ1-5 and V is TRBV5-6; D unresolved. TRBJ2-3 explains the end of the DNA better; the J call may be wrong. Germline CDR1 reads SGHDT; CDR2 reads YYEEEE. The CDR3 totals 13 residues. DNA of the CDR3: TGTGCCAGCAGCTTGAGTCCGGACCAGCTCCAGTATTTT. Residues: CASSLSPDQLQYF.

Note on this clonotype: One junction end does not reproduce the germline sequence, and a read error may be involved. V is TRBV6-2 or TRBV6-3 and J is TRBJ2-3, with a tentative D call TRBD2 (6 bases). Germline V gene sequence: CDR1 MNHEY, CDR2 SVGEGT. The CDR3 sequence is 13 residues long. CDR3 sequence reads: CVSSLALAETQYF. The DNA for the CDR3 is TGTGTCAGCAGTCTAGCGTTGGCAGAAACGCAGTATTTT.

In its sample, this clonotype was seen once. Given the absence of the conserved phenylalanine or tryptophan at the CDR3 end, a read error is likely. The chain links TRBV29-1 to TRBJ2-5; possibly TRBD1 for D (6 bases). CDR3 size: 13 residues. Germline CDR1 reads SQVTM; CDR2 reads ANQGSEA. The CDR3 DNA reads as TGCAGCGTTACCGGCAGGGGAATAGAGGCCCAGTACTTG. Amino acids: CSVTGRGIEAQYL.

To note about this clonotype: The junction and the germline gene differ at one end; a read error may be behind it. The genes are TRBV6-2 or TRBV6-3 and TRBJ2-7; D is perhaps TRBD2 (5 bases). Germline V CDR1 and CDR2: MNHEY, SVGEGT. This CDR3 is built from 14 residues. Here the CDR3 reads CTSSSLLADYEQYF. CDR3 nucleotide sequence: TGTACCAGCAGTTCGTTGCTAGCCGACTACGAGCAGTATTTC.

This clonotype has more than one count but fewer than ten. The chain carries TRBV19 and TRBJ2-5; D is unresolved. The CDR3 totals 11 residues. From germline, CDR1 is LNHDA and CDR2 SQIVND (reference sequence). V gave up 3 bases and J gave up 7 bases, with 6 bases separating them. DNA of the CDR3: TGTGCCAGTAGTATCCGAGGGACCCAGTACTTC. Its translation is CASSIRGTQYF.

CDR3 residues: CASSLGNGFYNEQFF. CDR3 nucleotides: TGTGCCAGTAGCCTCGGGAACGGATTCTACAATGAGCAGTTCTTC. The chain is built from TRBV28 and TRBJ2-1; perhaps TRBD2 as D (5 bases). Germline V gene sequence: CDR1 MDHEN, CDR2 SYDVKM. V was shortened by 9 bases and J by 3 bases, with 18 bases between the two germline ends. The CDR3 totals 15 residues.

Concerning this clonotype itself: Sequence at one end of the junction differs from germline and may be a read error. This rearrangement joins TRBV11-2 to TRBJ1-2, with D unclear. The CDR3 has 13 amino acids. Germline V CDR1 and CDR2: SGHAT, FQNNGV. DNA for the CDR3: TGTGCCAGCGGCATATTTGGTTTCTATGGATACACCTTC. This encodes CASGIFGFYGYTF.

This clonotype was counted many times. A much more abundant neighbour one base away suggests this may be a read error. The chain recombines TRBV6-1 with TRBJ2-7; perhaps D is TRBD1 or TRBD2 (5 bases each). Germline V CDR1 and CDR2: MNHNS, SASEGT. This CDR3 is 14 amino acids long. Trimming took 8 bases from V and 2 from J, leaving 16 bases between them. The CDR3 here is CASRRGLSPYEQYF. As DNA, the CDR3 is TGTGCCAGCCGCCGGGGCCTGAGCCCCTACGAGCAGTACTTC.

Note on this clonotype: At one end, the junction sequence differs from germline, possibly due to a read error. The V gene is TRBV4-3, the J gene TRBJ1-6, with 10 bases aligning to TRBD1. The CDR3 runs to 16 residues. From germline, CDR1 is LGHNA and CDR2 YSLEER. CDR3 DNA: TGCGCCAGCAGCAACTGGGACAGGGGAAGGAATTCACCCCTCCAATTT. Its protein is CASSNWDRGRNSPLQF.

Details on this clonotype: The junction departs from germline at one end; a sequencing error may be responsible. The J gene is TRBJ2-1, the V gene TRBV6-2 or TRBV6-3, with 8 bases that match TRBD2. This CDR3 region has 15 residues. CDR1 is MNHEY and CDR2 is SVGEGT in the germline V gene. The CDR3 DNA sequence: TGCGCCAGCAGTCGACGACTACTAGCGGTCAATGAGCAGTTCTTC. Protein product: CASSRRLLAVNEQFF.

V gene TRBV6-5 combines with J gene TRBJ2-1, with 7 bases fitting TRBD2. This CDR3 has 15 residues. Germline CDR1 reads MNHEY; CDR2 reads SVGAGI. V lost 5 bases, J lost 4 bases, and 8 bases stayed unmatched. CDR3 loop: CASSPLVGGYNEQFF. The CDR3 DNA follows: TGTGCCAGCAGTCCCTTGGTCGGGGGGTACAATGAGCAGTTCTTC.

A single count supports this clonotype. A read error may account for a junction end that differs from germline. The chain uses TRBV5-1 and TRBJ2-2, with TRBD2 matching 7 bases. Germline V gives CDR1 SGHRS, CDR2 YFSETQ. CDR3 length equals 17 residues. The CDR3 reads CASSFETNGRNAGELFF. CDR3 DNA sequence: TGCGCCAGCAGCTTCGAAACTAACGGGAGGAACGCCGGGGAGCTGTTTTTT.

This clonotype was counted a single time. Germline is not matched at one junction end, which may reflect a read error. CDR3 in amino acids: CSVGLAGGFYNEEFF. CDR3 nucleotides: TGCAGCGTTGGACTAGCAGGAGGCTTCTACAATGAGGAGTTCTTC. The chain couples TRBV29-1 to TRBJ2-1, with 7 bases that match TRBD2. CDR1 is SQVTM, CDR2 ANQGSEA, per germline. This CDR3 region has 15 residues.

In regard to this clonotype: This CDR3 fails to terminate in the conserved phenylalanine or tryptophan, so it likely reflects a read error. The DNA is omitted, as the CDR3 cannot be located on it reliably, and the CDR3 follows TCRdb's listing. The rearrangement links TRBV29-1 to TRBJ2-5; the listed D gene, TRBD2, was not tested against the DNA. The CDR3 has 15 amino acids, counting both end residues. Germline V gene sequence: CDR1 SQVTM, CDR2 ANQGSEA. The CDR3 reads CSVESAAGRSETRYI.

A note on this clonotype: In this CDR3 the conserved last residue, phenylalanine or tryptophan, is missing, so a read error is likely. The rearrangement uses TRBV29-1 and TRBJ1-1; D gene unclear. The CDR3 covers 15 residues. CDR1 and CDR2 from the germline V gene are SQVTM and ANQGSEA. CDR3 DNA sequence: TGCAGCGCTGCCCCGGGATGGGGAATGAACGCTGAAGCTTTCCTT. This gives the protein CSAAPGWGMNAEAFL.

Turning to this clonotype: At one of its ends the junction is not consistent with the germline gene, which may arise from a read error. The chain employs TRBV29-1 and TRBJ1-2; the D gene is possibly TRBD1 (5 bases). Germline values: CDR1 SQVTM, CDR2 ANQGSEA. The CDR3 totals 12 residues. The DNA for the CDR3 is TGCAGCGTGGGGGTCTATCCCTATAGCTACACCTTC. Encoded protein: CSVGVYPYSYTF.

This clonotype appeared a single time. A read error is possible here, since a much larger clone lies one base away. The chain uses TRBV6-6 and TRBJ2-1; D remains ambiguous. The CDR3 totals 15 residues. CDR1 is MNHNY and CDR2 is SVGAGI in the germline V gene (reference sequence). Trimming stripped 0 bases from V and 3 bases from J, with 9 bases between. CDR3 protein: CASSYSKPDYNEQFF. For the CDR3, the DNA is TGTGCCAGCAGTTACTCGAAACCGGACTACAATGAGCAGTTCTTC.